This TCR beta chain stems from a study of cytomegalovirus exposure and HLA in healthy donors. The CDR3 runs 14 residues. Trimming at V came to 0 bases and at J to 2 bases, leaving 2 bases not matched to a gene. CDR1 SGDLS and CDR2 YYNGEE come from the germline V gene. Broader study findings: Being productive about 87% or about 30% of the time was typical of most TCR beta V segments in an earlier analysis. A later analysis revealed that TCR association rates differed between HLA loci, peaking at DRB1 and bottoming out at HLA-C. CMV serostatus was the sole immune exposure data available.

A remark on this clone: Its antigen is as yet unknown.

The PCR ran on 60 Vbeta and 13 Jbeta primers. Assay: immunoSEQ multiplex PCR; the TCRdb copy retains only in-frame clones and omits some. The sample consists of around 160,000 clones, roughly 78% of them appearing once. This receptor was identified in a middle-aged man in good health and CMV-seropositive. The specimen was PBMCs. The chain carries TRBV9 and TRBJ2-7; 7 bases are shared with TRBD1. CDR3 sequence (DNA): TGTGCCAGCAGCGTAGGGACAGGCACCTACGAGCAGTACTTC. It yields the protein CASSVGTGTYEQYF.